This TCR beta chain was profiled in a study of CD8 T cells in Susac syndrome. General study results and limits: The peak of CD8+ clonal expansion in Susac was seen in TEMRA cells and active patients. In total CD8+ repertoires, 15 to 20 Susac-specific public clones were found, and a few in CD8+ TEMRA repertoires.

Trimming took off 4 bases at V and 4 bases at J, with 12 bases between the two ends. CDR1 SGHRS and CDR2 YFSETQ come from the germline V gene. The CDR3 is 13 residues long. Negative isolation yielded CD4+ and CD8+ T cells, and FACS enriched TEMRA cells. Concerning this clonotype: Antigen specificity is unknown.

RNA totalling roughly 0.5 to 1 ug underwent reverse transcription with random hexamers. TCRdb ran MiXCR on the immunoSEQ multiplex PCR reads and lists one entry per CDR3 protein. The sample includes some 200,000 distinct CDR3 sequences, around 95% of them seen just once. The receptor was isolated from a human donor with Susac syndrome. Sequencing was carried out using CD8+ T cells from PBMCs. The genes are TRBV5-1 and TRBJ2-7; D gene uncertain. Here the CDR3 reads CASSPPVDYEQYF. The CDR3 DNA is TGCGCCAGCAGCCCCCCAGTCGATTACGAGCAGTACTTC.